This TCR beta chain was identified during a study of blood T cell repertoires in COVID-19. Study details: There were acute and convalescent COVID-19 samples, and they came from the United States, Italy and Spain. Sample material is recorded as cDNA or gDNA derived from T cells, B-cell-depleted T cells, or PBMCs.

Trimming stripped 8 bases from V and 2 bases from J, with 12 bases between. Germline lookup yields CDR1 SGHTA and CDR2 FQGTGA. The CDR3 spans 13 residues. Authors' data handling: Scientists estimated how many nucleated cells there were by amplifying reference gene primers. Sequencing used immunoSEQ multiplex PCR; TCRdb keeps in-frame clones, though not all of them. V, J and clone size are those of that table, while D and trimming were read from the DNA. This sample has about 130,000 clones; approximately 80% occur once, and the top ten carry more than 9%. This chain connects TRBV7-3 to TRBJ1-1; no reliable D call. Input material: peripheral blood. The clonotype was recovered from a woman between 55 and 75 years old with acute or convalescent COVID-19. Here the CDR3 reads CASSAAENTEAFF. CDR3 bases: TGTGCCAGCTCTGCGGCCGAAAACACTGAAGCTTTCTTT.